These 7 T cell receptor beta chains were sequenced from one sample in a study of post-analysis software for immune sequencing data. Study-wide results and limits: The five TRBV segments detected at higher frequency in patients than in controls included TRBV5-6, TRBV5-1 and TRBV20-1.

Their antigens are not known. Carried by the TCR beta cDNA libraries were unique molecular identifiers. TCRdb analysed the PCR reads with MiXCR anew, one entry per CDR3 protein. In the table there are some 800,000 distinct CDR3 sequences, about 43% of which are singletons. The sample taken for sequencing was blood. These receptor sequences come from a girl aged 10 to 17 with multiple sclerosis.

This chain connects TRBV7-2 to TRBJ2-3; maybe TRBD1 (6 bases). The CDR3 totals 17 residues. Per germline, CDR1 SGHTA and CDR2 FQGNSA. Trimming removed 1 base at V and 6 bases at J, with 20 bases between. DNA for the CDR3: TGTGCCAGCAGCTTAGGAGGCCCCGGGACAAAAGGGGATACGCAGTATTTT. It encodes CASSLGGPGTKGDTQYF.

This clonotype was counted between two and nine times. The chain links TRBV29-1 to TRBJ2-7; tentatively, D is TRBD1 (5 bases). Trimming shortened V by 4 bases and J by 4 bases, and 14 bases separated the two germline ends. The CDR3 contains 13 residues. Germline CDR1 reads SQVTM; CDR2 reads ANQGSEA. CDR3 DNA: TGCAGCGTTGGTAACTCCAGGGATTACGAGCAGTACTTC. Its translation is CSVGNSRDYEQYF.

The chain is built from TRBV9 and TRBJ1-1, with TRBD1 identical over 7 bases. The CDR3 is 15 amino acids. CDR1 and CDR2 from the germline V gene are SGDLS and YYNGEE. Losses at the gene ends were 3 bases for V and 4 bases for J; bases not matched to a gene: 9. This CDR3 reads CASSGSGGGGTEAFF. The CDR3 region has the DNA TGTGCCAGCAGCGGGAGTGGAGGGGGCGGCACTGAAGCTTTCTTT.

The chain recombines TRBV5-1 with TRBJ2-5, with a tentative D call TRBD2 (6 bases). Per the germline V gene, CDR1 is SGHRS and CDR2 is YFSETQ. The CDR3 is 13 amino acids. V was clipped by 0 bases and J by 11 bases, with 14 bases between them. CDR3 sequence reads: CASSLGLRGLQYF. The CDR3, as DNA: TGCGCCAGCAGCTTGGGGCTGCGCGGACTACAGTACTTC.

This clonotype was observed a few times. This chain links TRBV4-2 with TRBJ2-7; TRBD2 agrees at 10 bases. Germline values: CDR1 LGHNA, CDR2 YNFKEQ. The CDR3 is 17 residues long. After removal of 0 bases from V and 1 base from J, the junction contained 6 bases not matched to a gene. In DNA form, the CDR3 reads TGTGCCAGCAGCCAAGAGGCGGCTAGCGGGAGATCCTACGAGCAGTACTTC. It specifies CASSQEAASGRSYEQYF.

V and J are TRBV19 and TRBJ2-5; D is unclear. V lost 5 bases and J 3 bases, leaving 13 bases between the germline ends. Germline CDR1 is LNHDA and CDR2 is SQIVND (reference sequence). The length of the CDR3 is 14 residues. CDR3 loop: CASSAYWEKETQYF. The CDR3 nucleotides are TGTGCCAGTAGTGCCTATTGGGAAAAAGAGACCCAGTACTTC.

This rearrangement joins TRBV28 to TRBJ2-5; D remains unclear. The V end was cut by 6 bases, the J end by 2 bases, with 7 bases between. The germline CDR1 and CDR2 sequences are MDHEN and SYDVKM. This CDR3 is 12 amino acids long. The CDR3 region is CASRGWQETQYF. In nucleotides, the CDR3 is TGTGCCAGCAGGGGGTGGCAAGAGACCCAGTACTTC.